These 5 T cell receptor beta chains originate from one sample sequenced in a study of Ad26.COV2.S vaccination and SARS-CoV-2 variants. TCRdb's copy holds only in-frame clones and misses some; the assay was immunoSEQ multiplex PCR. The repertoire holds approximately 400,000 clones, about 92% seen once, with 3% to 4% in the top ten. Sample: peripheral blood, taken after recovery from COVID-19. All receptors come from a human donor who had recovered from COVID-19.

This chain links TRBV4-2 with TRBJ1-3; D gene unclear. The CDR3 is 16 residues long. V dropped 5 bases and J dropped 0 bases, with 14 bases sitting between them. Per germline, CDR1 LGHNA and CDR2 YNFKEQ. As DNA, the CDR3 is TGTGCCAGCAGCTATGGTCTGATGTCCTCTGGAAACACCATATATTTT. It is translated as CASSYGLMSSGNTIYF.

The chain links TRBV7-9 to TRBJ1-1; 7 bases align to TRBD1. Germline-derived CDR1 and CDR2 are SEHNR and FQNEAQ (reference sequence). The CDR3 spans 15 residues. After removal of 6 bases from V and 7 bases from J, the junction contained 14 bases not matched to a gene. CDR3 sequence (DNA): TGTGCCAGCAGAAGCCGACAGGGAATTAAGGGTGAAGCTTTCTTT. Translated, it gives CASRSRQGIKGEAFF. The full variable domain, completed using reference TRBV7-9 and TRBJ1-1, is DTGVSQNPRHKITKRGQNVTFRCDPISEHNRLYWYRQTLGQGPEFLTYFQNEAQLEKSRLLSDRFSAERPKGSFSTLEIQRTEQGDSAMYLCASRSRQGIKGEAFFGQGTRLTVV.

The gene calls are TRBV12-5 and TRBJ1-3, with D maybe TRBD1 (5 bases). Germline-derived CDR1 and CDR2 are LGHNT and FRNRAP. Trimming shortened V by 5 bases and J by 8 bases, and 10 bases separated the two germline ends. This CDR3 spans 12 amino acids. The CDR3 nucleotides read TGTGCTAGTGGTGGCCGGGGGTACACCATATATTTT. It codes for CASGGRGYTIYF.

This clone was counted a few times. The chain couples TRBV5-1 to TRBJ1-6, with 9 bases matching TRBD1. CDR3 size: 15 residues. The junction had 7 bases not matched to a gene; V was cut back by 3 bases and J by 9 bases. CDR1 is SGHRS, CDR2 YFSETQ, per germline. CDR3 sequence: CASSSSTGGGSPLHF. As DNA, the CDR3 is TGCGCCAGCAGCTCCTCGACAGGGGGAGGTTCACCCCTCCACTTT.

This rearrangement joins TRBV7-9 to TRBJ2-2; 9 positions match TRBD1. The CDR3 length is 15 residues. V trimming: 4 bases; J trimming: 7 bases; junction bases outside the gene matches: 7. CDR1 and CDR2 (germline): SEHNR, FQNEAQ (reference sequence). CDR3 in amino acids: CASSSYRGQGGELFF. In nucleotides, the CDR3 is TGTGCCAGCAGCTCCTACAGGGGGCAGGGCGGGGAGCTGTTTTTT. Full variable domain (outside the CDR3, taken from reference TRBV7-9 and TRBJ2-2): DTGVSQNPRHKITKRGQNVTFRCDPISEHNRLYWYRQTLGQGPEFLTYFQNEAQLEKSRLLSDRFSAERPKGSFSTLEIQRTEQGDSAMYLCASSSYRGQGGELFFGEGSRLTVL.